The 14 T cell receptor beta chains below were found in one sample sequenced in a study of cytomegalovirus exposure and HLA in healthy donors. Primers included in the PCR were 60 Vbeta and 13 Jbeta primers. Profiled with immunoSEQ multiplex PCR; TCRdb holds only in-frame clones, not every one. The data contain about 190,000 clones, roughly 80% of them singletons. The source material was PBMCs. The source of these receptors is a male donor in good health and CMV-seronegative.

The V gene is TRBV11-2, the J gene TRBJ1-4, with TRBD1 matching 8 bases. The length of the CDR3 is 18 residues. The V and J ends lost 4 bases and 5 bases, in that order; junction bases with no gene match: 15. The germline gives CDR1 SGHAT, CDR2 FQNNGV. CDR3 nucleotides: TGTGCCAGCAGCTCTCGGACAGGGAGTCTCCCTCGGAATGAAAAACTGTTTTTT. This encodes CASSSRTGSLPRNEKLFF.

The chain combines TRBV27 with TRBJ2-7, with TRBD2 as a possible D gene (5 bases). Trimming removed 6 bases at V and 7 bases at J, with 22 bases between. Germline values: CDR1 MNHEY, CDR2 SMNVEV (reference sequence). This CDR3 contains 15 residues. CDR3 loop: CASSQTRGLLGEQYF. The CDR3 DNA reads as TGTGCCAGCAGCCAGACCCGGGGTCTTTTGGGGGAGCAGTACTTC.

The chain couples TRBV7-8 to TRBJ2-7, with TRBD2 matching over 10 bases. Germline CDR1 is SGHVS and CDR2 is FQNEAQ. V gave up 0 bases and J gave up 3 bases; unmatched junction bases: 11. The CDR3 length is 18 residues. For the CDR3, the DNA is TGTGCCAGCAGCTTAGCGGGAGCGTCTAGCGGGGGTGGCTACGAGCAGTACTTC. Amino acid sequence: CASSLAGASSGGGYEQYF.

This chain connects TRBV6-5 to TRBJ2-5, with TRBD2 matching over 11 bases. The germline V gene encodes CDR1 MNHEY and CDR2 SVGAGI. This CDR3 is built from 15 residues. Germline trimming cut 6 bases from V and 6 bases from J; bases unmatched to any gene: 9. CDR3 in amino acids: CASRPSLAGVKTQYF. For the CDR3, the DNA is TGTGCCAGCAGACCCTCACTAGCGGGGGTGAAGACCCAGTACTTC.

The chain links TRBV7-6 to TRBJ2-1, with 7 bases that match TRBD2. The CDR3 covers 15 residues. Germline CDR1 SGHVS, CDR2 FNYEAQ. Losses at the gene ends were 1 base for V and 4 bases for J; bases not matched to a gene: 4. The CDR3 coding sequence is TGTGCCAGCAGCTTAGGAGGGACTACTTACAATGAGCAGTTCTTC. Translating gives CASSLGGTTYNEQFF.

The chain uses TRBV7-2 and TRBJ2-3, with TRBD2 matching 8 bases. Germline CDR1 is SGHTA and CDR2 is FQGNSA. The trim removed 3 bases at V and 5 bases at J, leaving 7 bases unmatched. This CDR3 contains 15 residues. The CDR3: CASSFNGRAVDTQYF. Here the CDR3 DNA reads TGTGCCAGCAGCTTTAACGGGAGGGCTGTAGATACGCAGTATTTT.

This clone occurred once. This chain connects TRBV9 to TRBJ2-3; D unclear. Trimming removed 0 bases at V and 1 base at J, with 9 bases between. The CDR3 has 15 residues. Per the germline V gene, CDR1 is SGDLS and CDR2 is YYNGEE. The chain's CDR3 is CASSVAVQGTDTQYF. DNA of the CDR3: TGTGCCAGCAGCGTAGCGGTCCAGGGCACAGATACGCAGTATTTT.

This sequence joins TRBV28 and TRBJ2-1, with 9 bases aligning to TRBD1. CDR1 and CDR2 from the germline V gene are MDHEN and SYDVKM. With 4 bases clipped from V and 5 bases from J, the junction kept 9 bases outside the gene matches. This CDR3 is 16 amino acids long. The CDR3 bases are TGTGCCAGCAGTTGGCTTCCGGGACAGGGCCACAATGAGCAGTTCTTC. Its translation is CASSWLPGQGHNEQFF. The full variable domain, in which reference TRBV28 and TRBJ2-1 provide the parts outside the CDR3, is DVKVTQSSRYLVKRTGEKVFLECVQDMDHENMFWYRQDPGLGLRLIYFSYDVKMKEKGDIPEGYSVSREKKERFSLILESASTNQTSMYLCASSWLPGQGHNEQFFGPGTRLTVL.

The chain combines TRBV4-3 with TRBJ1-5, with 8 bases identical to TRBD1. The ends lost 3 bases at V and 5 bases at J; junction bases unmatched: 6. The CDR3 extends over 15 amino acids. Germline lookup yields CDR1 LGHNA and CDR2 YSLEER. CDR3 sequence: CASSQTDRADQPQHF. In DNA, the CDR3 is TGCGCCAGCAGCCAGACGGACAGGGCGGATCAGCCCCAGCATTTT.

This chain links TRBV6-1 with TRBJ2-5, with 7 bases matching TRBD1. Germline-derived CDR1 and CDR2 are MNHNS and SASEGT. V shed 4 bases, J shed 1 base, and the junction held 15 bases outside the gene matches. CDR3 length equals 18 residues. The DNA for the CDR3 is TGTGCCAGCAGTGCAATAATAACCGGGACAGCCCTCCAAGAGACCCAGTACTTC. It translates to CASSAIITGTALQETQYF.

The gene calls are TRBV18 and TRBJ1-5; D is unclear. The V end was cut by 2 bases, the J end by 6 bases, with 17 bases between. The CDR3 loop spans 16 amino acids. Germline V gives CDR1 KGHSH, CDR2 LQKENI. The CDR3 sequence is CASSPESGFPGQPQHF. The CDR3, as DNA: TGTGCCAGCTCACCAGAATCCGGGTTCCCGGGTCAGCCCCAGCATTTT.

The chain combines TRBV10-3 with TRBJ2-1; 9 nucleotides match TRBD2. This CDR3 is built from 14 residues. The ends lost 5 bases at V and 8 bases at J; junction bases unmatched: 7. Germline V gene data show CDR1 as ENHRY and CDR2 as SYGVKD. CDR3 sequence reads: CAISRGTSSDEQFF. DNA for the CDR3: TGTGCCATCAGTCGCGGGACTAGCAGCGATGAGCAGTTCTTC.

In this sample, this clone turned up a few times. V usage is TRBV9 and J usage is TRBJ2-2; 9 positions match TRBD2. Germline CDR1 is SGDLS and CDR2 is YYNGEE. Trimming took 3 bases from V and 1 from J; bases not matched to a gene: 4. This CDR3 region has 16 residues. The CDR3 sequence: CASSAELAGNTGELFF. The CDR3, as DNA: TGTGCCAGCAGCGCTGAACTAGCGGGGAACACCGGGGAGCTGTTTTTT.

J is TRBJ1-2 and V is TRBV7-2; 9 bases are a match to TRBD1. The CDR3 has 15 residues. Trimming at V came to 7 bases and at J to 4 bases, leaving 10 bases not matched to a gene. Per the germline V gene, CDR1 is SGHTA and CDR2 is FQGNSA. The CDR3 spells CASTRNRGRAYGYTF. The DNA of the CDR3 is TGTGCCAGCACCCGGAACAGGGGGCGCGCCTATGGCTACACCTTC.